The TCR beta chain described here comes from a study of blood T cell repertoires in COVID-19. Study in general: COVID-19 samples, acute and convalescent, were from the United States, Italy and Spain. Nucleic acid was either cDNA or gDNA, and it came from T cells, B-cell-depleted T cells, or PBMCs.

The germline V gene has CDR1 SGDLS and CDR2 YYNGEE. The CDR3 is 18 residues long. The junction had 14 bases not matched to a gene; V was cut back by 3 bases and J by 3 bases. Per the authors' pipeline: Estimation of nucleated cell counts relied on the amplification of reference gene primers. The table came from immunoSEQ multiplex PCR; TCRdb's copy has only in-frame clones and leaves some out. V and J calls and clone size are as listed in that table; D and trimming were resolved from the DNA. The sample carries about 260,000 clones, over 75% recorded once. The sequencing input was peripheral blood. This receptor was taken from a human donor in a cohort sampled during active COVID-19. The V call is TRBV9, the J call TRBJ2-2; 7 bases line up with TRBD1. CDR3 coding DNA: TGTGCCAGCAGCGGCTCGGGACAGAGAGATTTGGACACCGGGGAGCTGTTTTTT. This gives the protein CASSGSGQRDLDTGELFF.